This TCR beta chain is from a study of blood T cells in healthy people across ages. The amount of total RNA extracted per sample was at least 5.5 micrograms. The CDR3 is 14 residues long. CDR1 is ENHRY and CDR2 is SYGVKD in the germline V gene. Notes on this clonotype: A junction boundary mismatches the germline segment, possibly from a read error.

Alongside a J-beta primer mix, a sample-barcoded 5' primer served in a second PCR lasting about 7 to 11 cycles. Via MiXCR, TCRdb re-called the 5' RACE reads, giving one row per CDR3 protein. Of about 1,400,000 distinct CDR3 sequences in the sample, around two fifths are singletons; the top ten hold approximately 7.9%. The chain couples TRBV10-3 to TRBJ1-1, with D possibly matching TRBD1 (5 bases). Sequencing used blood. The source of this sequence is a woman aged 18-29 years in good health. This chain's CDR3 is CAISVKGVGTETFF. In DNA form, the CDR3 reads TGTGCCATCAGTGTAAAAGGGGTGGGCACTGAAACTTTCTTT.